The TCR beta chain described here comes from a study of blood T cell repertoires in COVID-19. The wider study: Spain, Italy and the United States supplied samples that represented acute and convalescent COVID-19. In each case, the material was cDNA or gDNA derived from T cells, B-cell-depleted T cells, or PBMCs.

This CDR3 is built from 12 residues. Germline V gene data show CDR1 as MDHEN and CDR2 as SYDVKM. Trimming took 4 bases from V and 15 from J; bases not matched to a gene: 5. Methods used by the authors: Reference gene primer amplification in the assay estimated nucleated cell counts. Repertoires were generated with immunoSEQ multiplex PCR, while TCRdb's copy carries only in-frame clones and drops some. D and trimming were read from the DNA, whereas the V and J calls and clone size are those reported in that table. The sample carries tens of thousands of clones, about 91% recorded once. J is TRBJ1-4 and V is TRBV28, with TRBD1 matching over 10 bases. Sequenced material: peripheral blood. This receptor was obtained from a woman in her sixties or seventies with active COVID-19. CDR3 sequence reads: CASSSSGQGLFF. CDR3 bases: TGTGCCAGCAGTTCGTCGGGACAGGGGTTGTTTTTT.